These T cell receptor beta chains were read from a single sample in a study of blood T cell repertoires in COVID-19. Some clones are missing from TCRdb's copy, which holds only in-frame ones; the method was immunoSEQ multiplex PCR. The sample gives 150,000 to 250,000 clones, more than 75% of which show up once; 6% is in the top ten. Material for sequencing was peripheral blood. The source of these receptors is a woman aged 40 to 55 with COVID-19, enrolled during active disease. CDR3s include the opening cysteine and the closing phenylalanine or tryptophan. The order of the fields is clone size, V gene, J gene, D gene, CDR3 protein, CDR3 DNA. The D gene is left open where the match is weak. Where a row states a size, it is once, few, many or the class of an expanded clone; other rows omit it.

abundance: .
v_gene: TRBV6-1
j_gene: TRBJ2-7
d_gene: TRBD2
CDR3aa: CASSERAGAYEQYF
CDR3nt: TGTGCCAGCAGTGAACGAGCGGGGGCCTACGAGCAGTACTTC

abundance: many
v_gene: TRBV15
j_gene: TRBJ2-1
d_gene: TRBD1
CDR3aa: CATSVTRDRGYNEQFF
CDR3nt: TGTGCCACCAGCGTAACCCGGGACAGGGGCTACAATGAGCAGTTCTTC

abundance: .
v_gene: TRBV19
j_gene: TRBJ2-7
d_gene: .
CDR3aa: CASSIDVGGYEQYF
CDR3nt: TGTGCCAGTAGTATAGATGTCGGGGGCTACGAGCAGTACTTC

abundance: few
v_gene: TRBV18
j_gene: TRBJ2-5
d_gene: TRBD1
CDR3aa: CATTALLSRGRGETQYF
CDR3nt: TGTGCCACCACTGCCCTGTTATCCAGGGGGCGCGGAGAGACCCAGTACTTC

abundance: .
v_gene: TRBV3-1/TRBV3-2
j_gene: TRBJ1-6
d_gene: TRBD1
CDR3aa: CASNLGQGNSPLHF
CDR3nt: TGTGCCAGTAACCTGGGACAGGGAAATTCACCCCTCCACTTT

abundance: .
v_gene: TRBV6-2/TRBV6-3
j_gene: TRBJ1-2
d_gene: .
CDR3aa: CASSSNSYGYTF
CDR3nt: TGTGCCAGCAGTAGTAACAGCTATGGCTACACCTTC

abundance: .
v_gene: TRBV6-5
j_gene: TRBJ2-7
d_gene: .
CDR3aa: CASSYLGGAGEQYF
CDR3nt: TGTGCCAGCAGTTACTTGGGGGGGGCGGGCGAGCAGTACTTC

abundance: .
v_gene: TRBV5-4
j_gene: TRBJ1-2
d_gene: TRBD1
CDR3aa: CASIRTGDYGYTF
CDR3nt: TGTGCCAGCATCCGGACAGGGGACTATGGCTACACCTTC

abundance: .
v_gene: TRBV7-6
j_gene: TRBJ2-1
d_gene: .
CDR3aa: CASSLGPASAYNEEQFF
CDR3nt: TGTGCCAGCAGCTTAGGTCCGGCTAGCGCGTACAATGAGGAGCAGTTCTTC

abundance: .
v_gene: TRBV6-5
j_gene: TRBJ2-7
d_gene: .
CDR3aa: CASSYTRQSSYEQYF
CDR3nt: TGTGCCAGCAGTTACACCCGACAGAGCTCCTACGAGCAGTACTTC

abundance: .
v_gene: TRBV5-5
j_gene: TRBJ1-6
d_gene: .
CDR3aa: CASSQYRSSSYNSPLHF
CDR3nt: TGTGCCAGCAGCCAATACAGGTCGAGCTCCTATAATTCACCCCTCCACTTT

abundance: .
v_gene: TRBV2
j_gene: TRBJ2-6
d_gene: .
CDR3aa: CASSPGDGANVLTF
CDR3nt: TGTGCCAGCAGTCCAGGGGATGGGGCCAACGTCCTGACTTTC

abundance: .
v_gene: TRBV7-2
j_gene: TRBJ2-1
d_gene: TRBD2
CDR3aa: CASSFPTSGGEYNEQFF
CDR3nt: TGTGCCAGCAGCTTCCCGACTAGCGGGGGGGAGTACAATGAGCAGTTCTTC